This T cell receptor beta chain was obtained from a study of blood T cell repertoires in COVID-19 (dated by TCRdb to the early 2020s). In the study overall: The collaborator samples originated in the United States, Italy and Spain and spanned the acute and convalescent phases of COVID-19. The samples were drawn from the first 160 participants of the ongoing ImmuneRACE study and from 1,254 subjects provided by 6 global collaborators. Where available, HLA class I and class II types were obtained from metadata supplied by the sample provider rather than from assay-based typing. The sample metadata nearly always contained a de-identified subject ID, COVID-19 status, age in years and sex. The repertoires were released in a freely available public database intended as a resource for research on the immune response to SARS-CoV-2. Deeply sampled blood TCRbeta repertoires from subjects exposed to, actively infected with, or recovered from COVID-19 were included in the dataset. The prospective study material was composed of cDNA or gDNA derived from T cells, B-cell-depleted T cells, or PBMCs.

Turning to this clone: Its antigen is not yet known. Nothing much larger sits one base from this clone, and base qualities are not available.

TCRbeta CDR3 regions were amplified from genomic DNA using the immunoSEQ Assay, a bias-controlled multiplex PCR. As for the original processing: The number of nucleated cells in each sample was estimated by amplification of reference gene primers within the assay. To quantify the absolute abundance of each unique TCRbeta CDR3 rearrangement, sequence reads were collapsed and filtered. For each sample, productive Simpson clonality was calculated as the square root of Simpson's diversity index over productive rearrangements. This immuneACCESS table, as held by TCRdb, lists in-frame sequences with V and J called but not all clones. Of the missing ones, under half trace to an unresolved V gene in checked studies; the others have no known cause. The D gene and trimming were derived from the DNA, and the V and J assignments and clone size from that table. Here the sample has around 260,000 clones; 83% occur a single time. The leading ten clones occupy more than 8% of the sample.

A second Seattle source provided samples from volunteer blood donors who had recovered from COVID-19. Whole blood was collected in K2EDTA tubes by collaborating institutions according to the institutions' own protocols. For TCRbeta analysis, collaborators shipped samples as frozen whole blood, isolated PBMCs, or DNA extracted from either of those sample types. V was cut back by 3 bases and J by 5 bases, leaving a gap of 7 bases between them. The CDR3 holds 13 amino acids from the cysteine to the phenylalanine. The sequence is cut down to CDR3 DNA, 39 bases in frame from base 1. Taken from the germline V gene, the CDR1 and CDR2 loops are SGHTA and FQGTGA. Points the paper makes about the study in general: The amount of clinical and demographic metadata varied by source and participant and was provided uncurated.

The TCR comes from a woman aged 45 to 65 who had recovered from COVID-19. Sequenced sample: peripheral blood. The sequence is built from TRBV7-3 and TRBJ2-2; the D segment could be TRBD1, given 6 matching bases. This receptor carries the CDR3 CASSLQGTGELFF. The DNA sequence is given as TGTGCCAGCAGCTTGCAGGGGACCGGGGAGCTGTTTTTT.